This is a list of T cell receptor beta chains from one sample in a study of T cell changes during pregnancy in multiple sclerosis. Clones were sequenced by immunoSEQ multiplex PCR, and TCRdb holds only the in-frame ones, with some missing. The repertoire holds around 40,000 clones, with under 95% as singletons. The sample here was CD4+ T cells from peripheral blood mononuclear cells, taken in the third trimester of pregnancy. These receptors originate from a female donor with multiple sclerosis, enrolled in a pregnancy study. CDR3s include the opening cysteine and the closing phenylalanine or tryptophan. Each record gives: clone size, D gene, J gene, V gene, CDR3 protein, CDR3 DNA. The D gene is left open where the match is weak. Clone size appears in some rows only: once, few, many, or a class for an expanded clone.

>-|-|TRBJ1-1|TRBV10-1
CASSEDQGNTEAFF
TGCGCCAGCAGTGAGGACCAGGGGAACACTGAAGCTTTCTTT
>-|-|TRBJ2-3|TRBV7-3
CASSLGGRTTDTQYF
TGTGCCAGCAGCTTAGGGGGGAGAACAACAGATACGCAGTATTTT
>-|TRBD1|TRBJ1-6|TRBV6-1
CAGRTGAGNSPLHF
TGTGCCGGCCGAACAGGGGCCGGCAATTCACCCCTCCACTTT
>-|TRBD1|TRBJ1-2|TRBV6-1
CASRTGFYGYTF
TGTGCCAGCAGGACAGGGTTCTATGGCTACACCTTC
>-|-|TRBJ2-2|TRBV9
CASSPHDGGNTGELFF
TGTGCCAGCAGCCCCCACGACGGGGGGAACACCGGGGAGCTGTTTTTT
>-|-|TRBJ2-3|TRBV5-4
CASSFRQFTDTQYF
TGTGCCAGCAGCTTTAGACAGTTCACAGATACGCAGTATTTT
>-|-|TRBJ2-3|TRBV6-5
CASSSGGSSTDTQYF
TGTGCCAGCAGTTCGGGTGGGTCGAGCACAGATACGCAGTATTTT
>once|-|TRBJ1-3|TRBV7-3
CASSLRGAGNTIYF
TGTGCCAGCAGCTTAAGGGGGGCTGGAAACACCATATATTTT
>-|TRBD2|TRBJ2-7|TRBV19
CASSIRGGEYEQYF
TGTGCCAGTAGTATCCGGGGAGGGGAGTACGAGCAGTACTTC
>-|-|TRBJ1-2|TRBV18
CASSPPGSPPYGYTF
TGTGCCAGCTCACCACCCGGGAGCCCCCCCTATGGCTACACCTTC
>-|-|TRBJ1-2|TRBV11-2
CASRFRGNSSWGYTF
TGTGCCAGCAGGTTTAGGGGCAACAGCTCCTGGGGCTACACCTTC
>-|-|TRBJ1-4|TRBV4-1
CASSQGGGVKLFF
TGCGCCAGCAGCCAAGGTGGGGGGGTAAAACTGTTTTTT
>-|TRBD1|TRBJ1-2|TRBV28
CASSSLLGWDRPKANYGYTF
TGTGCCAGCAGTTCCCTCCTGGGGTGGGACAGACCGAAGGCTAACTATGGCTACACCTTC
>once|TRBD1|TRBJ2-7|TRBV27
CASSRNTGTGYEQYF
TGTGCCAGCAGTCGTAACACCGGGACAGGGTACGAGCAGTACTTC
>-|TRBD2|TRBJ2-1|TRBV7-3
CASSQRGAQGEQFF
TGTGCCAGCAGCCAGCGGGGGGCGCAGGGTGAGCAGTTCTTC
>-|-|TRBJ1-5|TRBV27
CASSPCQPQHF
TGTGCCAGCAGTCCATGTCAGCCCCAGCATTTT
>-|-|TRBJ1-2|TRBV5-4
CASSPRGTYGYTF
TGTGCCAGCAGCCCTCGGGGGACCTATGGCTACACCTTC
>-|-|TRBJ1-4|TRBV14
CASSQVSYNEKLFF
TGTGCCAGCAGCCAAGTTAGTTATAATGAAAAACTGTTTTTT
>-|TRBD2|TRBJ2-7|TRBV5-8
CASSLVTGLAGKEYF
TGTGCCAGCAGCTTGGTGACGGGACTAGCGGGAAAGGAGTACTTC
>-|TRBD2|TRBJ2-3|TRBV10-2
CASAELAGPDTQYF
TGCGCCAGCGCCGAGCTAGCGGGTCCAGATACGCAGTATTTT
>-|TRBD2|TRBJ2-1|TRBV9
CASSVGGTNNEQFF
TGTGCCAGCAGCGTAGGCGGGACTAACAATGAGCAGTTCTTC
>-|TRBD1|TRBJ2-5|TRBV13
CASSLRGQGEETQYF
TGTGCCAGCAGCTTAAGGGGACAGGGCGAAGAGACCCAGTACTTC
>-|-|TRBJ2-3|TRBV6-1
CASSFSTDTQYF
TGTGCCAGCAGCTTCAGCACAGATACGCAGTATTTT
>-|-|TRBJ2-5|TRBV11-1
CASSSNSFPQETQYF
TGTGCCAGCAGCTCGAACAGTTTCCCCCAAGAGACCCAGTACTTC
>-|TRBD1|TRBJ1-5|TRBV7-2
CASSLVGQSNQPQHF
TGTGCCAGCAGCTTAGTGGGACAGTCCAATCAGCCCCAGCATTTT
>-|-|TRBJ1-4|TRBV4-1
CASSQPYAEKLFF
TGCGCCAGCAGCCAACCATACGCGGAAAAACTGTTTTTT